The 10 T cell receptor beta chains below were found in one sample sequenced in a study of blood T cell repertoires in COVID-19. The assay was immunoSEQ multiplex PCR, and TCRdb's table has in-frame clones only and misses some. The profile shows about 36,000 clones, roughly 90% of them singletons. Sequencing used peripheral blood. Receptor source: a human donor in a cohort sampled during active COVID-19.

This sequence joins TRBV7-9 and TRBJ1-2; weak D call: TRBD1 (5 bases). Trimming took off 5 bases at V and 3 bases at J, with 7 bases between the two ends. CDR1 SEHNR and CDR2 FQNEAQ come from the germline V gene (reference sequence). CDR3 length: 12 amino acids. The CDR3 reads CASSRGDYGYTF. As DNA, the CDR3 is TGTGCCAGCAGCCGGGGGGACTATGGCTACACCTTC.

This sequence joins TRBV5-4 and TRBJ2-6; D is possibly TRBD2 (6 bases). The CDR3 is made up of 16 amino acids. Per germline, CDR1 SGHNT and CDR2 YYREEE (reference sequence). Trimming took off 3 bases at V and 0 bases at J, with 10 bases between the two ends. The CDR3, as DNA: TGTGCCAGCAGCTGGGGACTGCTCTCTGGGGCCAACGTCCTGACTTTC. Amino acids: CASSWGLLSGANVLTF.

The V call is TRBV5-4, the J call TRBJ2-5; 9 nucleotides align to TRBD1. CDR1 is SGHNT, CDR2 YYREEE, per germline (reference sequence). This CDR3 is built from 15 residues. The V and J ends lost 4 bases and 2 bases, in that order; junction bases with no gene match: 6. The CDR3 bases are TGTGCCAGCAGCGGGGGAGGACAGGGGCAAGAGACCCAGTACTTC. Its translation is CASSGGGQGQETQYF.

This clone was counted once. J is TRBJ2-1 and V is TRBV6-5, with TRBD1 matching 8 bases. Trimming removed 8 bases from V and 4 bases from J; junction bases left unmatched: 10. The CDR3 is 15 amino acids. The germline gives CDR1 MNHEY, CDR2 SVGAGI. The CDR3 protein is CASGKDRATYNEQFF. CDR3 bases: TGTGCCAGCGGTAAGGACAGGGCAACTTACAATGAGCAGTTCTTC.

The V and J genes are TRBV6-5 and TRBJ2-1; possible D gene TRBD1, 6 bases. Trimming took off 6 bases at V and 0 bases at J, with 12 bases between the two ends. CDR3 length equals 15 residues. From germline, CDR1 is MNHEY and CDR2 SVGAGI. The CDR3 DNA reads TGTGCCAGCAGGGATGGACAGAACTCCTACAATGAGCAGTTCTTC. This translates into CASRDGQNSYNEQFF.

This clone has just one count. The chain joins TRBV18 to TRBJ2-4; no definite D call. V was trimmed by 2 bases and J by 0 bases, leaving 8 bases between them. The germline CDR1 and CDR2 sequences are KGHSH and LQKENI. The length of the CDR3 is 15 residues. The CDR3 DNA sequence: TGTGCCAGCTCACCAGCCGGTCTAGCCAAAAACATTCAGTACTTC. This encodes CASSPAGLAKNIQYF.

CDR3 bases: TGTGCCAGCAGCCAAGCGGGGGTGGAGCAGTACTTC. This translates into CASSQAGVEQYF. The chain links TRBV3-1 (or the pseudogene TRBV3-2) to TRBJ2-7, with D possibly being TRBD2 (6 bases). V lost 1 base and J 7 bases, leaving 8 bases between the germline ends. This CDR3 contains 12 residues. Germline loops: CDR1 LGHDT, CDR2 YNNKEL (reference sequence).

J is TRBJ2-3 and V is TRBV9; no clear D. This CDR3 comprises 17 residues. Germline V gene sequence: CDR1 SGDLS, CDR2 YYNGEE. The V and J ends lost 4 bases and 0 bases respectively, with 18 bases between them. The CDR3 nucleotides are TGTGCCAGCAGCCTCTACGAGTTGACAACTAGCACAGATACGCAGTATTTT. As protein: CASSLYELTTSTDTQYF.

CDR3: CASSLVPAGATNEKLFF. CDR3 sequence (DNA): TGCGCCAGCAGCTTGGTGCCGGCGGGGGCAACTAATGAAAAACTGTTTTTT. The chain joins TRBV5-1 to TRBJ1-4; perhaps TRBD1 as D (5 bases). V was clipped by 0 bases and J by 0 bases, with 12 bases between them. The CDR3 extends over 17 amino acids. Germline V gene data show CDR1 as SGHRS and CDR2 as YFSETQ. Drawing the rest from reference TRBV5-1 and TRBJ1-4, the complete variable domain is KAGVTQTPRYLIKTRGQQVTLSCSPISGHRSVSWYQQTPGQGLQFLFEYFSETQRNKGNFPGRFSGRQFSNSRSEMNVSTLELGDSALYLCASSLVPAGATNEKLFFGSGTQLSVL.

The gene calls are TRBV19 and TRBJ1-5, with D hard to call. The V gene lost 8 bases and the J gene lost 0 bases, with 8 bases spanning the gap. The CDR3 extends over 13 amino acids. Germline V gene sequence: CDR1 LNHDA, CDR2 SQIVND (reference sequence). The CDR3 DNA sequence: TGTGCCAGTGGGAGGGATAGCAATCAGCCCCAGCATTTT. It codes for CASGRDSNQPQHF.